The next 13 T cell receptor delta chains were all read from a single sample in a study of delta chain sequences of gamma delta T cells. TCRdb re-called clones from the PCR reads via CATT. The table lists 3,000 or so delta-chain clones, roughly 60% of them singletons, with roughly 55% in the top ten. Sequences were obtained from a tumor sample. Source of these receptors: a human donor with breast cancer.

There are a few counts of this clone. A read error is likely here: a far larger clone is one base away. Within the sample, other DNA sequences also encode this same CDR3. This chain uses TRDV2 with TRDJ1; tentatively, D is TRDD3 (6 bases). Deletions cut 4 bases from V and 1 base from J, with 12 bases between. Per germline, CDR1 GEAIGNYY and CDR2 EKD. CDR3 size: 14 residues. The CDR3 region is CACDRLGGTDKLIF. The CDR3 DNA follows: TGTGCCTGTGATCGACTGGGAGGCACCGATAAACTCATCTTT.

The count of this clone is one. The J gene is TRDJ1, the V gene TRDV3, with 7 positions matching TRDD3. The V and J ends lost 4 bases and 0 bases, in that order; junction bases with no gene match: 11. The germline V gene encodes CDR1 TVYSNPD and CDR2 GDNSRS (reference sequence). The CDR3 runs 15 residues. DNA for the CDR3: TGTGCCTGTGACACGCTGGGGGTCTACACCGATAAACTCATCTTT. Protein product: CACDTLGVYTDKLIF.

V and J are TRDV2 and TRDJ1, with 7 bases lining up with TRDD3. CDR3 length: 14 residues. Germline lookup yields CDR1 GEAIGNYY and CDR2 EKD. V gave up 3 bases and J gave up 0 bases; unmatched junction bases: 3. CDR3 coding DNA: TGTGCCTGTGACGCGCTGGGGGACACCGATAAACTCATCTTT. Its protein is CACDALGDTDKLIF.

This clone is large (0.1 to 1%) within its sample. An end of the junction differs from the germline gene, which may be a read error. This chain uses TRDV2 with TRDJ3; TRDD3 matches at 10 bases. This CDR3 region has 22 residues. Germline assignment: CDR1 GEAIGNYY and CDR2 EKD. The CDR3 reads CACDGSPTGGFPLSWDTQQMFF. For the CDR3, the DNA is TGTGCCTGTGACGGCTCCCCGACTGGGGGATTCCCGCTCTCCTGGGACACCCAACAGATGTTTTTC.

The chain links TRDV2 to TRDJ1; tentatively, D is TRDD3 (5 bases). The V and J ends lost 9 bases and 0 bases respectively, with 28 bases between them. Per germline, CDR1 GEAIGNYY and CDR2 EKD. This CDR3 has 18 residues. In DNA form, the CDR3 reads TGTGCCATTGGGGAAAGGGAGTGGCACGGGCCTTACACCGATAAACTCATCTTT. Amino acids: CAIGEREWHGPYTDKLIF.

A word on this clone: Mismatch with germline at one junction end may stem from a read error. The CDR3 sequence is CSLWARRKHIGSSEHYTSKLIF. The CDR3 DNA follows: TGTTCTCTTTGGGCACGACGCAAACACATCGGATCAAGTGAGCATTACACCAGTAAACTCATCTTT. This chain links TRDV1 with TRDJ1; no definite D call. The CDR3 runs 22 residues. Germline V lookup: CDR1 TSWWSYY, CDR2 QGS.

The gene calls are TRDV2 and TRDJ1, with a tentative D call TRDD3 (6 bases). Germline V gene sequence: CDR1 GEAIGNYY, CDR2 EKD. The CDR3 runs to 19 residues. V was pared by 2 bases and J by 0 bases, with 24 bases between. The CDR3: CACDMVGRGRGDDTDKLIF. The DNA for the CDR3 is TGTGCCTGTGACATGGTAGGCCGGGGGAGGGGGGACGACACCGATAAACTCATCTTT.

Of note for this clone: TCRdb's protein for this DNA is that of a much larger clone and differs from the translation at residue 3, likely a read error; the protein shown is the DNA translation. The CDR3 DNA sequence: TGTGCCTTTGACACCGTGCCACCCGGGGGCCGTACTGTCACCGATAAACTCATCTTT. Its protein is CAFDTVPPGGRTVTDKLIF. The V and J genes are TRDV2 and TRDJ1; perhaps TRDD3 as D (5 bases). Germline V CDR1 and CDR2: GEAIGNYY, EKD. This CDR3 contains 19 residues.

CDR3 sequence: CACEPCVGTDTDKLIF. Written as DNA, the CDR3 is TGTGCCTGTGAACCGTGCGTGGGGACAGACACCGATAAACTCATCTTT. This chain uses TRDV2 with TRDJ1; weak D call: TRDD3 (5 bases). The ends were cut back, 4 bases at V and 0 bases at J, with 17 bases in the middle. Germline CDR1 is GEAIGNYY and CDR2 is EKD. CDR3 length equals 16 residues.

Comment on this clone: Relative to the germline gene, one junction end is altered; a read error may explain this. This rearrangement joins TRDV2 to TRDJ1, with no clear D. The length of the CDR3 is 15 residues. The V gene's germline CDR1 is GEAIGNYY and CDR2 EKD. The CDR3 reads CAFDTVVPNTDKLIF. The CDR3 DNA sequence: TGTGCCTTTGACACCGTCGTTCCCAACACCGATAAACTCATCTTT.

As regards this clone: One end of the junction varies from germline; a read error may be responsible. The chain uses TRDV2 and TRDJ1; D is ambiguous. Germline V lookup: CDR1 GEAIGNYY, CDR2 EKD. This CDR3 contains 20 residues. CDR3 amino acids: CACYTVSSEEERPYTVKLIF. DNA for the CDR3: TGTGCCTGTTACACCGTGTCAAGTGAGGAGGAGCGACCTTATACAGTCAAACTCATCTTT.

The chain employs TRDV2 and TRDJ1; tentatively, D is TRDD3 (5 bases). CDR3 length equals 16 residues. Germline CDR1 and CDR2: GEAIGNYY and EKD. Between the trimmed V and J ends, which lost 3 bases and 0 bases, there was a span of 16 bases. CDR3 amino acids: CACDGLMGSNTDKLIF. The CDR3 nucleotides are TGTGCCTGTGACGGATTAATGGGGAGTAACACCGATAAACTCATCTTT.

The V gene is TRDV2, the J gene TRDJ1; D call uncertain. This CDR3 has 18 amino acids. The V end was cut by 6 bases, the J end by 5 bases, with 30 bases between. Germline CDR1 GEAIGNYY, CDR2 EKD. The CDR3 region is CACYSLFDRSEYKDKLIF. The CDR3 DNA sequence: TGTGCCTGTTACTCTTTGTTTGATCGATCGGAATACAAGGATAAACTCATCTTT.